This passage covers 5 T cell receptor beta chains from one sample sequenced in a study of blood T cell repertoires in COVID-19. Clones were sequenced by immunoSEQ multiplex PCR, and TCRdb holds only the in-frame ones, with some missing. Here the sample spans about 670,000 clones, around 90% being singletons. What was sequenced was peripheral blood. The source of these receptors is a woman between 18 and 29 years old with acute or convalescent COVID-19.

J is TRBJ2-7 and V is TRBV12-3 or TRBV12-4; D possibly corresponds to TRBD1 (6 bases). Trimming removed 8 bases at V and 3 bases at J, with 14 bases between. This CDR3 spans 13 amino acids. The CDR3 sequence is CASLNHRDYEQYF. CDR3 bases: TGTGCCAGCCTCAATCACAGGGACTACGAGCAGTACTTC.

The chain has TRBV7-2 and TRBJ2-7; the D gene is possibly TRBD2 (6 bases). V lost 1 base and J 3 bases, leaving 10 bases between the germline ends. CDR1 and CDR2 (germline): SGHTA, FQGNSA. This CDR3 has 14 amino acids. CDR3 sequence reads: CASSLGGGFYEQYF. As DNA, the CDR3 is TGTGCCAGCAGCTTAGGCGGAGGGTTCTACGAGCAGTACTTC.

The V call is TRBV6-2 or TRBV6-3, the J call TRBJ1-2, with 8 bases matching TRBD1. Germline trimming cut 5 bases from V and 4 bases from J; bases unmatched to any gene: 21. Germline CDR1 MNHEY, CDR2 SVGEGT. The CDR3 consists of 19 residues. CDR3 residues: CASSPIRRGQILEGYGYTF. CDR3 in DNA: TGTGCCAGCAGTCCGATCCGCAGGGGGCAAATCCTCGAGGGCTATGGCTACACCTTC.

CDR3 DNA: TGTGCCAGCAGTGACGGGGAGGGGTCGTATGGCTACACCTTC. Its translation: CASSDGEGSYGYTF. The V call is TRBV6-4, the J call TRBJ1-2; a possible D gene is TRBD1 (5 bases). The CDR3 covers 14 residues. Trimming pared 2 bases from V and 5 bases from J, leaving 12 bases between. The V gene's germline CDR1 is MRHNA and CDR2 SNTAGT.

The J gene is TRBJ2-3, the V gene TRBV7-3, with D possibly TRBD1 on 6 matching bases. Trimming shortened V by 3 bases and J by 5 bases, and 15 bases separated the two germline ends. The CDR3 has 15 amino acids. Germline V gene sequence: CDR1 SGHTA, CDR2 FQGTGA. The CDR3: CASSFGQTERDTQYF. The DNA of the CDR3 is TGTGCCAGCAGCTTCGGACAGACGGAGAGAGATACGCAGTATTTT.